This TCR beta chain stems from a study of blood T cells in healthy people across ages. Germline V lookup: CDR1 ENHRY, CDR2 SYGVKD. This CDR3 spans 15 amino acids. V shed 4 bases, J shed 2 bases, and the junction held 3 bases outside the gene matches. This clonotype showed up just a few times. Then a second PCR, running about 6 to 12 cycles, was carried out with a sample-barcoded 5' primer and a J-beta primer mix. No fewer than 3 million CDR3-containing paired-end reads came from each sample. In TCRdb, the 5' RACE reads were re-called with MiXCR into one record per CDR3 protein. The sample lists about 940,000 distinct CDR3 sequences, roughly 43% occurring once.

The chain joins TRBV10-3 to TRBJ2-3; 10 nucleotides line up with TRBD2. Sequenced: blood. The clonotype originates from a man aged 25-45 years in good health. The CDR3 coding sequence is TGTGCCATCAGTGTCAGCGGGGGGGACACAGATACGCAGTATTTT. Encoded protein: CAISVSGGDTDTQYF.